This T cell receptor beta chain was captured by sequencing in a study of blood T cell repertoires in COVID-19 (dated by TCRdb to 2019 to 2021). Background for the entire study: Samples covering the acute and convalescent phases of COVID-19 were provided by collaborators in the United States, Italy and Spain. The material from the prospective study consisted of cDNA or gDNA derived from T cells, B-cell-depleted T cells, or PBMCs. Deeply sampled blood TCRbeta repertoires from subjects exposed to, actively infected with, or recovered from COVID-19 were included in the dataset. A freely available public database, intended as a resource for researchers studying the immune response to SARS-CoV-2, is where the repertoires were released. The samples were drawn from two sources: the first 160 participants of the ongoing ImmuneRACE study, and approximately 1,300 subjects contributed by 6 global collaborators. Nearly every sample came with metadata listing a de-identified subject ID, COVID-19 status, age in years and sex. Where available, HLA class I and class II types were taken from metadata supplied by the sample provider and were not determined by assay-based typing.

Another Seattle source contributed samples from volunteer blood donors who had recovered from COVID-19. Whole blood was collected in K2EDTA tubes by collaborating institutions according to the institutions' own protocols. Collaborator samples were shipped for TCRbeta analysis as frozen whole blood, isolated PBMCs, or DNA extracted from either sample type. In the case of this clone: Its antigen is unknown. Qualities for individual bases were not recorded, and no much larger clone is one base off.

TCRbeta CDR3 regions were amplified from genomic DNA using the immunoSEQ Assay, a bias-controlled multiplex PCR. On the authors' methods: The number of nucleated cells in each sample was estimated from the amplification of reference gene primers within the assay. To quantify the absolute abundance of each unique TCRbeta CDR3 rearrangement, sequence reads were collapsed and filtered. For each sample, productive Simpson clonality was calculated by taking the square root of Simpson's diversity index across productive rearrangements. TCRdb mirrors the immuneACCESS table, restricted to in-frame sequences. Some clones are absent from its copies; in checked studies, under half trace to an unresolved V gene, and the reason for the others is unknown. That table gives V, J and clone size, and the DNA gave D and trimming. The sample table holds approximately 230,000 clones, of which 86% were seen once. The top ten constitute approximately 2.1% of the sample.

What the study reported, not specific to this receptor: Clinical and demographic metadata were provided uncurated, with the amount varying by source and participant.

Relative to germline, V is 1 base shorter and J is 5 bases shorter, with 14 bases between their ends. The germline V gene specifies SGHAT as CDR1 and FQNNGV as CDR2. The CDR3, from cysteine to phenylalanine, totals 16 residues. Kept here is only the CDR3 DNA, which spans 48 bases and is read in frame from base 1. The TCR was taken from a man aged 30 to 39 who had recovered from COVID-19. What was sequenced was peripheral blood. The sequence is built from TRBV11-2 and TRBJ1-4, with the D gene uncertain. The nucleotide sequence is TGTGCCAGCAGCTTAGCTATTTCGGAGCAAAATGAAAAACTGTTTTTT. Its protein product is CASSLAISEQNEKLFF.